The 19 T cell receptor beta chains reported below all come from one sample, sequenced in a study of spatial heterogeneity in lung cancer. Time point here: sample taken at primary tumor resection. Extraction of whole RNA from tumor, nontumor lung or frozen PBMC preceded unsorted sequencing. TCRdb passed the 5' RACE reads through MiXCR, listing each CDR3 protein once. The repertoire holds some 85,000 distinct CDR3 sequences, with about 20% as singletons. The material was PBMCs, obtained at surgery. The receptors come from a male donor with early-stage non-small cell lung cancer.

The chain has TRBV6-5 and TRBJ1-1; D is ambiguous. CDR3 length equals 14 residues. CDR1 and CDR2 (germline): MNHEY, SVGAGI. The V end lost 0 bases, the J end lost 3 bases, and 8 bases lay between the germline ends. The CDR3 sequence is CASSYSTGDTEAFF. CDR3 nucleotides: TGTGCCAGCAGTTACTCCACGGGTGACACTGAAGCTTTCTTT.

The V call is TRBV5-6, the J call TRBJ2-3; D is ambiguous. Germline V CDR1 and CDR2: SGHDT, YYEEEE. The CDR3 loop spans 14 amino acids. The V and J ends lost 0 bases and 4 bases respectively, with 9 bases between them. CDR3 protein: CASSLVTRADTQYF. The CDR3 DNA sequence: TGTGCCAGCAGCTTGGTTACTCGGGCAGATACGCAGTATTTT.

This clonotype showed up just a few times. Written as DNA, the CDR3 is TGTGCCAGCAGCATACTAGCCAGCACAGATACGCAGTATTTT. Its protein is CASSILASTDTQYF. This chain joins TRBV7-3 and TRBJ2-3, with D tentatively TRBD2 (6 bases). The CDR3 consists of 14 residues. Germline V gives CDR1 SGHTA, CDR2 FQGTGA. Deletions cut 5 bases from V and 0 bases from J, with 9 bases between.

In this sample, this clonotype turned up many times. This chain joins TRBV7-8 and TRBJ2-3, with D tentatively TRBD1 or TRBD2 (5 bases each). Germline values: CDR1 SGHVS, CDR2 FQNEAQ. The CDR3 extends over 14 amino acids. V lost 4 bases to trimming and J lost 3 bases, with 11 bases between them. The CDR3 DNA reads as TGTGCCAGCAGCTCGGGGCGGAGAACAGATACGCAGTATTTT. This gives the protein CASSSGRRTDTQYF.

The sample holds many counts of this clonotype. The chain recombines TRBV7-8 with TRBJ1-1; possible D gene TRBD1, 6 bases. V was clipped by 3 bases and J by 7 bases, with 12 bases between them. The CDR3 extends over 13 amino acids. Germline CDR1 reads SGHVS; CDR2 reads FQNEAQ. The CDR3 sequence is CASSFTRQDEAFF. CDR3 bases: TGTGCCAGCAGCTTTACCAGACAGGATGAAGCTTTCTTT.

The chain uses TRBV6-2 or TRBV6-3 and TRBJ1-5, with 7 bases identical to TRBD1. The germline CDR1 and CDR2 sequences are MNHEY and SVGEGT. V dropped 0 bases and J dropped 9; count of bases not matched to a gene: 5. The CDR3 sequence is 14 residues long. CDR3 loop: CASSYSRGQGPQHF. The CDR3 coding sequence is TGTGCCAGCAGTTACTCGAGGGGGCAGGGGCCCCAGCATTTT.

This clonotype was counted ten times or more. The CDR3 sequence: CASSLGQPLSTEAFF. The CDR3 DNA sequence: TGCGCCAGCAGCCTCGGACAACCGTTGAGTACTGAAGCTTTCTTT. The chain is built from TRBV5-1 and TRBJ1-1; the D gene is possibly TRBD1 (5 bases). Between the trimmed V and J ends, which lost 4 bases and 5 bases, there was a span of 18 bases. The V gene's germline CDR1 is SGHRS and CDR2 YFSETQ. The CDR3 has 15 amino acids. The variable domain in full, completed from reference TRBV5-1 and TRBJ1-1, reads KAGVTQTPRYLIKTRGQQVTLSCSPISGHRSVSWYQQTPGQGLQFLFEYFSETQRNKGNFPGRFSGRQFSNSRSEMNVSTLELGDSALYLCASSLGQPLSTEAFFGQGTRLTVV.

This clonotype came up many times. CDR3 sequence reads: CSFWFNYGYTF. CDR3 coding DNA: TGCAGCTTCTGGTTTAACTATGGCTACACCTTC. The chain couples TRBV29-1 to TRBJ1-2; no clear D. The CDR3 runs 11 residues. Per germline, CDR1 SQVTM and CDR2 ANQGSEA. The V and J ends lost 8 bases and 1 base respectively, with 8 bases between them.

V is TRBV18 and J is TRBJ1-5; tentative D call: TRBD1 (5 bases). V was trimmed by 1 base and J by 6 bases, leaving 13 bases between them. Germline assignment: CDR1 KGHSH and CDR2 LQKENI. This CDR3 comprises 15 residues. The CDR3 sequence is CASSPRRGEGQPQHF. The CDR3 DNA reads as TGTGCCAGCTCACCACGAAGGGGAGAGGGTCAGCCCCAGCATTTT.

The rearrangement links TRBV9 to TRBJ1-3, with D maybe TRBD1 (5 bases). The CDR3 contains 17 residues. Trimming left V 2 bases short and J 0 bases short, with 15 bases between. Germline CDR1 is SGDLS and CDR2 is YYNGEE. CDR3 residues: CASSVAQVGHSGNTIYF. DNA for the CDR3: TGTGCCAGCAGCGTCGCACAGGTGGGCCACTCTGGAAACACCATATATTTT.

This chain connects TRBV27 to TRBJ1-2; 10 positions agree with TRBD1. V trimming: 7 bases; J trimming: 2 bases; junction bases outside the gene matches: 10. The CDR3 has 16 residues. Per germline, CDR1 MNHEY and CDR2 SMNVEV (reference sequence). The CDR3 region is CASKGGQGRENYGYTF. For the CDR3, the DNA is TGTGCCAGCAAAGGGGGACAGGGGCGTGAAAACTATGGCTACACCTTC.

A few counts support this clonotype. The chain couples TRBV20-1 to TRBJ2-7; 9 bases are a match to TRBD1. This CDR3 comprises 13 residues. CDR1 is DFQATT, CDR2 SNEGSKA, per germline (reference sequence). J gave up 3 bases and V 3 bases, and 3 bases lay outside the gene matches. The CDR3 reads CSASPGQGYEQYF. The CDR3 DNA is TGCAGTGCTAGCCCGGGACAGGGCTACGAGCAGTACTTC.

This clonotype was found a few times. The rearrangement joins TRBV7-8 to TRBJ2-1; tentatively, D is TRBD2 (6 bases). The ends were cut back, 3 bases at V and 0 bases at J, with 12 bases in the middle. Germline CDR1 is SGHVS and CDR2 is FQNEAQ. The CDR3 covers 16 residues. The CDR3 spells CASSLGTARSYNEQFF. The DNA of the CDR3 is TGTGCCAGCAGCTTGGGGACTGCCCGCTCCTACAATGAGCAGTTCTTC.

This clonotype appeared a single time. One end of the junction does not line up with germline, which may come from a read error. The chain carries TRBV4-3 and TRBJ2-5; D perhaps matches TRBD2 (7 bases). The CDR3 has 16 residues. Germline assignment: CDR1 LGHNA and CDR2 YSLEER. The CDR3 DNA reads as TGCGCCAGCAGCCTTGGATCGGGGGGCCTCCAAGAGACCCAATACTTC. Its translation is CASSLGSGGLQETQYF.

The J gene is TRBJ2-2, the V gene TRBV6-2 or TRBV6-3, with 10 bases matching TRBD2. V lost 10 bases and J lost 6; bases outside the gene matches: 11. The CDR3 spans 15 residues. Looked up from germline, CDR1 is MNHEY and CDR2 is SVGEGT. Here the CDR3 DNA reads TGTGCCACCAACCCTAGCGGGAGAACTCCCGGGGAGCTGTTTTTT. Its protein is CATNPSGRTPGELFF.

At least ten counts were recorded for this clonotype. The chain combines TRBV6-2 or TRBV6-3 with TRBJ2-6; D is unclear. Germline CDR1 and CDR2: MNHEY and SVGEGT. CDR3 length equals 17 residues. V lost 0 bases to trimming and J lost 0 bases, with 9 bases between them. The CDR3 nucleotides read TGTGCCAGCAGTTACTCTGACGTCCTCTCTGGGGCCAACGTCCTGACTTTC. The encoded protein is CASSYSDVLSGANVLTF.

The chain joins TRBV5-4 to TRBJ2-3; 11 bases agree with TRBD2. Trimming cost V 3 bases and J 0 bases; bases outside gene matches: 3. Looked up from germline, CDR1 is SGHNT and CDR2 is YYREEE (reference sequence). This CDR3 is 16 amino acids long. The CDR3 nucleotides read TGTGCCAGCAGCTCCTGGACTAGCGGGAGCACAGATACGCAGTATTTT. Encoded protein: CASSSWTSGSTDTQYF.

The chain employs TRBV7-9 and TRBJ2-5, with D tentatively TRBD2 (6 bases). Germline assignment: CDR1 SEHNR and CDR2 FQNEAQ (reference sequence). The CDR3 has 15 residues. V lost 3 bases, J lost 3 bases, and 14 bases lay in between. The CDR3 nucleotides are TGTGCCAGCAGCTTTCGACATAGCGGAGAAGAGACCCAGTACTTC. This codes for CASSFRHSGEETQYF.

This clonotype was counted many times. The gene calls are TRBV29-1 and TRBJ2-3; possible D gene TRBD1, 5 bases. Germline values: CDR1 SQVTM, CDR2 ANQGSEA. CDR3 size: 12 residues. V lost 7 bases and J 2 bases, leaving 10 bases between the germline ends. Here the CDR3 reads CSGSGITDTQYF. The CDR3 DNA reads as TGCAGCGGATCAGGGATCACAGATACGCAGTATTTT.